Below are 32 T cell receptor beta chains sequenced from a single sample in a study of vaccination and CD4 T cells after COVID-19. Treatment defined: approximately 11-day PBMC culture with coronavirus spike peptide pools or control peptides (ViraFEST assay). Once obtained from cultured CD4+ T cells, the DNA was sequenced using the Oncomine TCR Beta short-read assay. TCRdb processed the PCR reads anew with MiXCR; each CDR3 protein has one entry. In the table there are 11,000 to 15,000 distinct CDR3 sequences, around half of which are singletons. Antigen specificity for these receptors is unknown. The sample taken for sequencing was CD4+ T cells from blood, cultured in vitro. The origin of the receptors is a human donor who had recovered from COVID-19.

This clonotype was recorded a few times. J is TRBJ1-6 and V is TRBV7-3, with D tentatively TRBD1 (5 bases). Germline CDR1 reads SGHTA; CDR2 reads FQGTGA. CDR3 length: 15 residues. V lost 5 bases to trimming and J lost 6 bases, with 14 bases between them. The CDR3 bases are TGTGCCAGCAGCCAATCCGGAGGGGCTAATTCACCCCTCCACTTT. As protein: CASSQSGGANSPLHF.

The gene calls are TRBV7-9 and TRBJ2-7, with D possibly matching TRBD2 (6 bases). The CDR3 spans 19 residues. Trimming took off 2 bases at V and 0 bases at J, with 23 bases between the two ends. Germline CDR1 reads SEHNR; CDR2 reads FQNEAQ (reference sequence). The CDR3 loop is CASSLWVSGDTHSSYEQYF. CDR3 bases: TGTGCCAGCAGCTTATGGGTGTCGGGAGATACCCACAGCTCCTACGAGCAGTACTTC.

The chain links TRBV28 to TRBJ2-1; 12 bases fit TRBD2. With V trimmed by 6 bases and J by 9 bases, 9 bases remained unmatched. CDR1 is MDHEN, CDR2 SYDVKM, per germline. The CDR3 has 15 residues. CDR3 DNA: TGTGCCAGCAGCCTACTAGCGGGAGGTATAGGTGAGCAGTTCTTC. Translated, it gives CASSLLAGGIGEQFF.

V gene TRBV12-3 or TRBV12-4 combines with J gene TRBJ1-2, with D tentatively TRBD1 (5 bases). CDR3 length: 16 residues. Between the trimmed V and J ends, which lost 6 bases and 0 bases, there was a span of 17 bases. The CDR3: CASRPDSIVTNYGYTF. The CDR3 DNA sequence: TGTGCCAGCAGACCCGACAGCATCGTCACTAACTATGGCTACACCTTC.

This clonotype appeared a few times. This chain connects TRBV30 to TRBJ1-2; D is unresolved. CDR3 length: 13 amino acids. The germline V gene has CDR1 GTSNPN and CDR2 SVGIG (reference sequence). Trimming left V 1 base short and J 3 bases short, with 9 bases between. This chain's CDR3 is CAWSAQVYYGYTF. The CDR3 DNA is TGTGCCTGGAGTGCGCAGGTCTACTATGGCTACACCTTC.

This chain joins TRBV6-5 and TRBJ2-6, with a tentative D call TRBD1 (5 bases). V lost 2 bases to trimming and J lost 0 bases, with 11 bases between them. The germline CDR1 and CDR2 sequences are MNHEY and SVGAGI. This CDR3 is built from 17 residues. CDR3 protein: CASSYGPRDSGANVLTF. The CDR3 coding sequence is TGTGCCAGCAGTTACGGGCCCAGGGACTCTGGGGCCAACGTCCTGACTTTC.

This clonotype came up once. This chain uses TRBV7-9 with TRBJ2-3, with TRBD1 as a possible D gene (6 bases). Trimming cost V 2 bases and J 5 bases, with 14 bases left between them. The CDR3 consists of 15 residues. In germline, CDR1 is SEHNR, CDR2 FQNEAQ (reference sequence). In nucleotides, the CDR3 is TGTGCCAGCAGCTTATCTCTACAGGGTGAAGATACGCAGTATTTT. Protein sequence: CASSLSLQGEDTQYF.

This chain joins TRBV6-5 and TRBJ1-5; unclear D gene. This CDR3 has 12 amino acids. Trimming cost V 3 bases and J 6 bases, with 6 bases left between them. The germline gives CDR1 MNHEY, CDR2 SVGAGI. The CDR3 region is CASSYVSQPQHF. CDR3 sequence (DNA): TGTGCCAGCAGTTATGTGAGTCAGCCCCAGCATTTT.

This sequence joins TRBV10-1 and TRBJ1-2; the match to TRBD1 covers 12 bases. Germline V gene data show CDR1 as WNHNN and CDR2 as SYGVQD (reference sequence). The ends lost 6 bases at V and 7 bases at J; junction bases unmatched: 6. This CDR3 has 14 amino acids. The CDR3 nucleotides read TGCGCCAGCAGCTCGGGACAGGGGGCTTCTGGCTACACCTTC. It yields the protein CASSSGQGASGYTF.

A single count supports this clonotype. The gene calls are TRBV28 and TRBJ2-7, with 10 nucleotides matching TRBD1. Germline V gives CDR1 MDHEN, CDR2 SYDVKM. This CDR3 comprises 17 residues. J gave up 2 bases and V 5 bases, and 12 bases lay outside the gene matches. The CDR3 region is CASSELLHGTGAYEQYF. The CDR3 nucleotides are TGTGCCAGCAGTGAGCTCCTTCACGGGACAGGGGCCTACGAGCAGTACTTC.

The chain joins TRBV6-4 to TRBJ1-6; possibly TRBD1 for D (5 bases). V was cut by 2 bases and J by 6 bases, with 5 bases left in between. There are 13 residues in the CDR3. Germline CDR1 is MRHNA and CDR2 is SNTAGT. CDR3 protein: CASSDRGNSPLHF. DNA for the CDR3: TGTGCCAGCAGTGACAGGGGTAATTCACCCCTCCACTTT.

The rearrangement links TRBV29-1 to TRBJ1-2; D gene ambiguous. The CDR3 totals 13 residues. Trimming removed 7 bases from V and 3 bases from J, with 15 bases in between. Germline-derived CDR1 and CDR2 are SQVTM and ANQGSEA. This CDR3 reads CSAASILYYGYTF. The CDR3 DNA reads as TGCAGCGCAGCCTCGATCCTCTACTATGGCTACACCTTC.

This clonotype was seen only a few times. The chain joins TRBV10-3 to TRBJ2-7; D might be TRBD1 (6 bases). Germline V gene lookup returns CDR1 ENHRY and CDR2 SYGVKD. The CDR3 extends over 14 amino acids. Between the trimmed V and J ends, which lost 11 bases and 0 bases, there was a span of 17 bases. The CDR3, as DNA: TGTGCCGTCAAGCCCGGGACACACTCCTACGAGCAGTACTTC. Encoded protein: CAVKPGTHSYEQYF.

J is TRBJ2-7 and V is TRBV20-1, with 12 bases fitting TRBD2. This CDR3 is built from 18 residues. The junction had 16 bases not matched to a gene; V was cut back by 3 bases and J by 4 bases. The germline CDR1 and CDR2 sequences are DFQATT and SNEGSKA (reference sequence). The CDR3 sequence: CSASTPFGLAGGEYEQYF. Here the CDR3 DNA reads TGCAGTGCTAGCACCCCATTTGGGCTAGCGGGAGGGGAATACGAGCAGTACTTC.

V usage is TRBV2 and J usage is TRBJ2-7; 7 bases map to TRBD1. This CDR3 is built from 14 residues. Germline assignment: CDR1 SNHLY and CDR2 FYNNEI. V gave up 6 bases and J gave up 5 bases; unmatched junction bases: 10. Written as DNA, the CDR3 is TGTGCCAGCAGACCCAATACAGGGGCCCACGAGCAGTACTTC. Amino acid sequence: CASRPNTGAHEQYF.

This clonotype was counted only a few times. V and J are TRBV20-1 and TRBJ1-6, with D perhaps matching TRBD1 (6 bases). Trimming left V 6 bases short and J 10 bases short, with 16 bases between. CDR3 size: 13 residues. Germline V lookup: CDR1 DFQATT, CDR2 SNEGSKA (reference sequence). CDR3 in DNA: TGCAGTGCCCGACAGGTCGGCCCATCACCCCTCCACTTT. Residues: CSARQVGPSPLHF.

This clonotype was observed a few times. This rearrangement joins TRBV5-1 to TRBJ1-1, with a possible D match to TRBD1 (6 bases). The ends were cut back, 3 bases at V and 8 bases at J, with 11 bases in the middle. The CDR3 consists of 12 residues. Germline lookup yields CDR1 SGHRS and CDR2 YFSETQ. The CDR3 region is CASSSGQYEAFF. The CDR3, as DNA: TGCGCCAGCAGCTCCGGACAGTACGAAGCTTTCTTT.

The genes are TRBV12-3 or TRBV12-4 and TRBJ2-4, with D uncertain. This CDR3 contains 13 residues. V dropped 5 bases and J dropped 1 base, with 6 bases sitting between them. The CDR3 loop reads CASSRWAKNIQYF. For the CDR3, the DNA is TGTGCCAGCAGTCGGTGGGCCAAAAACATTCAGTACTTC.

The CDR3, as DNA: TGCAGTGCTTCTAGCGGGAGCTCCTACAATGAGCAGTTCTTC. Its protein is CSASSGSSYNEQFF. The J gene is TRBJ2-1, the V gene TRBV20-1, with 10 bases fitting TRBD2. V lost 5 bases, J lost 0 bases, and 1 base stayed unmatched. This CDR3 comprises 14 residues. CDR1 and CDR2 from the germline V gene are DFQATT and SNEGSKA (reference sequence).

This chain connects TRBV7-2 to TRBJ2-7; D may match TRBD1 or TRBD2 (7 bases each). V was shortened by 5 bases and J by 4 bases, with 21 bases between the two germline ends. Per germline, CDR1 SGHTA and CDR2 FQGNSA. The CDR3 consists of 16 residues. This CDR3 is CASSPQGGGNSYEQYF. The CDR3, as DNA: TGTGCCAGCAGCCCCCAGGGGGGGGGGAATTCATACGAGCAGTACTTC.

V is TRBV6-4 and J is TRBJ2-7, with D uncertain. V shed 3 bases and J shed 4 bases, with 4 bases lying between them. The CDR3 has 11 amino acids. CDR1 is MRHNA and CDR2 is SNTAGT in the germline V gene. The CDR3 is CASSEEYEQYF. DNA for the CDR3: TGTGCCAGCAGTGAGGAGTACGAGCAGTACTTC.

The chain uses TRBV19 and TRBJ1-5, with D possibly being TRBD1 (6 bases). The CDR3 totals 15 residues. Germline CDR1 reads LNHDA; CDR2 reads SQIVND (reference sequence). V lost 6 bases and J 1 base, leaving 13 bases between the germline ends. Here the CDR3 reads CASRIGGGSNQPQHF. The CDR3, as DNA: TGTGCCAGTAGAATTGGAGGGGGGAGCAATCAGCCCCAGCATTTT. Full variable domain (remainder filled in from reference TRBV19 and TRBJ1-5): DGGITQSPKYLFRKEGQNVTLSCEQNLNHDAMYWYRQDPGQGLRLIYYSQIVNDFQKGDIAEGYSVSREKKESFPLTVTSAQKNPTAFYLCASRIGGGSNQPQHFGDGTRLSIL.

The count of this clonotype is one. The chain has TRBV6-1 and TRBJ1-2; D perhaps matches TRBD1 (5 bases). The CDR3 length is 15 residues. Germline V gene sequence: CDR1 MNHNS, CDR2 SASEGT. The V end was cut by 6 bases, the J end by 2 bases, with 16 bases between. CDR3 sequence (DNA): TGTGCCAGCAGCTCCTCCGGGGGGGGAAACTATGGCTACACCTTC. Residues: CASSSSGGGNYGYTF.

As for this clonotype: A junction boundary mismatches the germline segment, possibly from a read error. The V call is TRBV12-3 or TRBV12-4, the J call TRBJ2-7; D is possibly TRBD1 (5 bases). This CDR3 has 11 residues. CDR3 loop: CASKQAYEQYF. For the CDR3, the DNA is TGCGCCAGTAAACAGGCGTACGAGCAGTACTTC.

In this sample, this clonotype turned up once. V gene TRBV6-1 combines with J gene TRBJ2-4, with a possible D match to TRBD2 (6 bases). Trimming shortened V by 5 bases and J by 0 bases, and 14 bases separated the two germline ends. CDR3 length: 16 residues. From germline, CDR1 is MNHNS and CDR2 SASEGT. The CDR3, as DNA: TGTGCCAGCAGTCTCGACCCGGGACTAGCCAAAAACATTCAGTACTTC. It yields the protein CASSLDPGLAKNIQYF.

Only one count was recorded for this clonotype. CDR3 loop: CAISRGTSVYNEQFF. The CDR3 DNA sequence: TGTGCCATATCGAGGGGGACTAGCGTGTACAATGAGCAGTTCTTC. This chain joins TRBV6-2 or TRBV6-3 and TRBJ2-1, with 10 nucleotides matching TRBD2. The ends lost 10 bases at V and 4 bases at J; junction bases unmatched: 10. The CDR3 contains 15 residues. Germline V gene data show CDR1 as MNHEY and CDR2 as SVGEGT.

The chain employs TRBV7-2 and TRBJ2-7; 10 bases agree with TRBD2. J was trimmed by 7 bases and V by 2 bases; bases with no gene match: 8. CDR1 is SGHTA and CDR2 is FQGNSA in the germline V gene. The CDR3 consists of 15 residues. The CDR3 DNA reads as TGTGCCAGCAGCTTAATGGGACTAGCGTCCATAGAGCAGTACTTC. As protein: CASSLMGLASIEQYF.

CDR3 sequence (DNA): TGTGCCAGCAGCCTAGACACACAAGAGACCCAGTACTTC. It codes for CASSLDTQETQYF. The chain uses TRBV7-3 and TRBJ2-4, with D unresolved. The assigned J gene may be wrong: the sequence end matches TRBJ2-5 better. CDR3 length: 13 residues. Germline CDR1 is SGHTA and CDR2 is FQGTGA.

The rearrangement links TRBV20-1 to TRBJ2-1, with D possibly TRBD2 on 5 matching bases. CDR3 length equals 15 residues. Germline V gives CDR1 DFQATT, CDR2 SNEGSKA (reference sequence). Trimming stripped 4 bases from V and 8 bases from J, with 21 bases between. The CDR3 nucleotides read TGCAGTGCTACCGCTCTTAGCGTGACCCTCGATGAGCAGTTCTTC. Protein: CSATALSVTLDEQFF.

This clonotype ranks as large. This chain links TRBV7-8 with TRBJ1-5; weak D call: TRBD1 (6 bases). CDR1 SGHVS and CDR2 FQNEAQ come from the germline V gene. V was clipped by 5 bases and J by 2 bases, with 16 bases between them. This CDR3 has 16 residues. The CDR3 region has the DNA TGTGCCAGCAGCCCGGGGGGCCATCGGGGCAATCAGCCCCAGCATTTT. Translated: CASSPGGHRGNQPQHF.

The chain employs TRBV24-1 and TRBJ2-3, with D unclear. This CDR3 is 17 amino acids long. Germline-derived CDR1 and CDR2 are KGHDR and SFDVKD. Trimming took off 1 base at V and 4 bases at J, with 17 bases between the two ends. This CDR3 is CATSDFWHSKGADTQYF. The CDR3 bases are TGTGCCACCAGTGATTTCTGGCATTCGAAGGGCGCAGATACGCAGTATTTT.

The V and J genes are TRBV28 and TRBJ2-1; no reliable D call. Germline values: CDR1 MDHEN, CDR2 SYDVKM. CDR3 size: 14 residues. Trimming stripped 6 bases from V and 5 bases from J, with 14 bases between. The CDR3 is CASSPIMADNEQFF. CDR3 nucleotides: TGTGCCAGCAGCCCCATAATGGCGGACAATGAGCAGTTCTTC. Full variable domain (outside the CDR3, taken from reference TRBV28 and TRBJ2-1): DVKVTQSSRYLVKRTGEKVFLECVQDMDHENMFWYRQDPGLGLRLIYFSYDVKMKEKGDIPEGYSVSREKKERFSLILESASTNQTSMYLCASSPIMADNEQFFGPGTRLTVL.